This T cell receptor (beta chain) is from a study of beta chain features in type 1 diabetes. As for the study in general: All samples combined gave around 98,000,000 sorted cells for examination.

There are a few counts of this clone. Isolated RNA was reverse transcribed in full, so expressed TCRB transcripts were sequenced. Method: immunoSEQ multiplex PCR; TCRdb's copy keeps in-frame clones and lacks some. The sample holds 900,000 or so clones; 17% are singletons and the top ten take 0.023%. In germline, CDR1 is MNHEY, CDR2 SVGAGI. The CDR3 is 15 residues long. The trim removed 5 bases at V and 0 bases at J, leaving 6 bases unmatched. The sample consisted of naive CD4+ T cells from blood. The chain is built from TRBV6-5 and TRBJ1-2; 7 nucleotides align to TRBD1. The receptor was isolated from a woman younger than 35 in good health. The CDR3 region is CASSKQGLANYGYTF. The CDR3 DNA reads as TGTGCCAGCAGTAAACAGGGGCTTGCTAACTATGGCTACACCTTC.